The text below deals with one T cell receptor (beta chain). This specimen comes from a study of cytomegalovirus exposure and HLA in healthy donors. Here immunoSEQ multiplex PCR was the method, and the copy in TCRdb shows in-frame clones only, minus some. The sample has 250,000 to 400,000 clones; roughly 90% are singletons. Germline CDR1 and CDR2: SEHNR and FQNEAQ (reference sequence). This CDR3 has 13 residues. Trimming stripped 5 bases from V and 3 bases from J, with 10 bases between. What was sequenced was PBMCs. The chain has TRBV7-9 and TRBJ1-1; D uncertain. This TCR was sampled from a man aged 25 to 40 in good health and CMV-seronegative. The CDR3 DNA follows: TGTGCCAGCAGCGCGCTTGGAGACACTGAAGCTTTCTTT. Translated, it gives CASSALGDTEAFF.